What follows describes a single T cell receptor (beta chain). Its specificity is not known. The entry originates in a study of T cell responses to AZD1222 COVID-19 vaccine. General observations from the study: Just a handful of AZD1222 recipients tested seropositive at baseline. Vaccine-associated CD4 TCRs spanned spike, dominant at 160-218 and 743-854. Nearly half of spike-specific TCRs reportedly target unmutated variant regions. White British ancestry dominated among donors, who included more females, and clonal diversity was possibly underestimated.

Clones were read by immunoSEQ multiplex PCR, and TCRdb kept only the in-frame ones, dropping some. Of 80,000 or so clones in the sample, approximately 92% were seen once. Per the germline V gene, CDR1 is SGHTA and CDR2 is FQGNSA. V was pared by 1 base and J by 4 bases, with 5 bases between. The length of the CDR3 is 13 residues. Source: peripheral blood, taken 28 days after the second AZD1222 dose. The chain combines TRBV7-2 with TRBJ1-5, with D unclear. The receptor was isolated from an adult who received the AZD1222 COVID-19 vaccine. The DNA of the CDR3 is TGTGCCAGCAGCTTAGGGAAAAATCAGCCCCAGCATTTT. The encoded protein is CASSLGKNQPQHF. The whole variable domain, remainder taken from reference TRBV7-2 and TRBJ1-5, is GAGVSQSPSNKVTEKGKDVELRCDPISGHTALYWYRQSLGQGLEFLIYFQGNSAPDKSGLPSDRFSAERTGGSVSTLTIQRTQQEDSAVYLCASSLGKNQPQHFGDGTRLSIL.